This T cell receptor beta chain emerged from a study of T cell responses to AZD1222 COVID-19 vaccine. CDR1 LGHDT and CDR2 YNNKEL come from the germline V gene (reference sequence). V was clipped by 4 bases and J by 2 bases, with 16 bases between them. CDR3 length: 16 residues. Some clones are missing from TCRdb's copy, which holds only in-frame ones; the method was immunoSEQ multiplex PCR. The data contain 100,000 to 150,000 clones, roughly 86% of them singletons. The material was peripheral blood, obtained 28 days after the second AZD1222 dose. The rearrangement links TRBV3-1 (or the pseudogene TRBV3-2) to TRBJ2-3; unclear D gene. This TCR derives from an adult who received the AZD1222 COVID-19 vaccine. For the CDR3, the DNA is TGTGCCAGCAGCCCCTCGGTCGGCCTCTACACAGATACGCAGTATTTT. Encoded protein: CASSPSVGLYTDTQYF.